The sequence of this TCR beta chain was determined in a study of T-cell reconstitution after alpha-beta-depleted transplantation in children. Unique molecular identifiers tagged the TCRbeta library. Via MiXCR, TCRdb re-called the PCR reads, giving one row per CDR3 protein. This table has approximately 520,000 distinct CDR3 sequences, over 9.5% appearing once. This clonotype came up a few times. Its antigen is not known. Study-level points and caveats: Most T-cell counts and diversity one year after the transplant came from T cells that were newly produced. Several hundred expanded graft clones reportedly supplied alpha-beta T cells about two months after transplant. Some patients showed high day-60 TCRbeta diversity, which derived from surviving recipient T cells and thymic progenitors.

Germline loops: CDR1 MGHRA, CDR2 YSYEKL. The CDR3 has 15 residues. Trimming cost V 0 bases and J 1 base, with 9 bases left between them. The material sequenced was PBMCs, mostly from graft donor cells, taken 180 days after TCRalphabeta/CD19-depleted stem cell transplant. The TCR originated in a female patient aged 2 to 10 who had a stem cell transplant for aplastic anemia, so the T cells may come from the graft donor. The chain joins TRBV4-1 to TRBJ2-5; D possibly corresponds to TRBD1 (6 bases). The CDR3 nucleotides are TGCGCCAGCAGCCAAGACCAGGGGATCCAAGAGACCCAGTACTTC. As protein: CASSQDQGIQETQYF.